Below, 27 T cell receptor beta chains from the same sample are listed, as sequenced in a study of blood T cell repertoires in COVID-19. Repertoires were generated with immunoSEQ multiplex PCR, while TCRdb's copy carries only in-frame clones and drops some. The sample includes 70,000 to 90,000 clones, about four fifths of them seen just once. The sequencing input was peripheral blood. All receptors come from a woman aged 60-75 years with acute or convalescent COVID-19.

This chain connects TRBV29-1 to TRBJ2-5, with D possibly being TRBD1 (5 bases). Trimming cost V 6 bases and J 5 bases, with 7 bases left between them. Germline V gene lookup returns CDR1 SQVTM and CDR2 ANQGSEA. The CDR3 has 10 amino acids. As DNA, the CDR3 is TGCAGCGTGGGGCTGGAGACCCAGTACTTC. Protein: CSVGLETQYF.

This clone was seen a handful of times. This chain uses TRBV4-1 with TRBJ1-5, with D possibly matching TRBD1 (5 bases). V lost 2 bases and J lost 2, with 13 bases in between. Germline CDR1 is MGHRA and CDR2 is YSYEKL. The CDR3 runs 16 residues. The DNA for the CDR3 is TGCGCCAGCAGCCAATCTCCGGGGGGAGGCAATCAGCCCCAGCATTTT. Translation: CASSQSPGGGNQPQHF.

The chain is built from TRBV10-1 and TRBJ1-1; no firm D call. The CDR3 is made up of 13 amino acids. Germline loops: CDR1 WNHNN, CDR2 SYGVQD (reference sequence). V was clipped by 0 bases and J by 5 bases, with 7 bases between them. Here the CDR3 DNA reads TGCGCCAGCAGTGAGTCCTCAGGAACTGAAGCTTTCTTT. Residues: CASSESSGTEAFF.

Here the CDR3 DNA reads TGTGCCATCACCCAGGGACAGGGCAACACTGAAGCTTTCTTT. It yields the protein CAITQGQGNTEAFF. The chain carries TRBV10-3 and TRBJ1-1, with 9 bases that match TRBD1. Germline V gives CDR1 ENHRY, CDR2 SYGVKD. J was trimmed by 2 bases and V by 7 bases; bases with no gene match: 5. This CDR3 is 14 amino acids long.

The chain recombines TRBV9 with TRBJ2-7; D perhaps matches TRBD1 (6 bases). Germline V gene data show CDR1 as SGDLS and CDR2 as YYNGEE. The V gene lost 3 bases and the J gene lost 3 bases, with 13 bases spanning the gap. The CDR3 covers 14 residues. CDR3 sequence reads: CASSETDSIYEQYF. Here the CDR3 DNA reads TGTGCCAGCAGCGAGACGGACAGCATCTACGAGCAGTACTTC.

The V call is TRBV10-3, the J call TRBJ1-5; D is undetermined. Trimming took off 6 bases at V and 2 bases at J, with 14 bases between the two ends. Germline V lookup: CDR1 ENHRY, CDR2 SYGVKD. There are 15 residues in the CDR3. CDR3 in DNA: TGTGCCATCAGCGCTGGCCGGGAGGGCAATCAGCCCCAGCATTTT. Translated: CAISAGREGNQPQHF.

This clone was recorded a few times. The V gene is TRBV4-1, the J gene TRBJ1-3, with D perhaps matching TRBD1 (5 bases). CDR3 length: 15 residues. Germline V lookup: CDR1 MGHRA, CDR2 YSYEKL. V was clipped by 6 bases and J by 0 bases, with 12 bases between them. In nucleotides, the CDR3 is TGCGCCAGCAGTCCGGGACTATTCTCTGGAAACACCATATATTTT. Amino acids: CASSPGLFSGNTIYF.

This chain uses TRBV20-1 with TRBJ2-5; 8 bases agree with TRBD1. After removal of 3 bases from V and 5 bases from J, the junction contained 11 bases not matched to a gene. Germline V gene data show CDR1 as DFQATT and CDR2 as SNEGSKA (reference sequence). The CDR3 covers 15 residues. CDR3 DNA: TGCAGTGCTAGTCCTACAGGGGGTATTTCTGAGACCCAGTACTTC. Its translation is CSASPTGGISETQYF.

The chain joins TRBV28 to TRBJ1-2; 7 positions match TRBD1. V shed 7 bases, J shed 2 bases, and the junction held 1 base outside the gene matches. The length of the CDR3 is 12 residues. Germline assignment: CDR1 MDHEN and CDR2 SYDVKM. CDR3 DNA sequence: TGTGCCAGCAAGGACAGGAACTATGGCTACACCTTC. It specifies CASKDRNYGYTF.

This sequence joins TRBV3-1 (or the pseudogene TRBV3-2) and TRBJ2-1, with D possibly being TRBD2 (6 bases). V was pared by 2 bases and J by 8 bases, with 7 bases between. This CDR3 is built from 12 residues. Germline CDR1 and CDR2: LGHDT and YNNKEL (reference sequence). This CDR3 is CASSQRGYEQFF. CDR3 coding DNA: TGTGCCAGCAGCCAACGGGGGTATGAGCAGTTCTTC.

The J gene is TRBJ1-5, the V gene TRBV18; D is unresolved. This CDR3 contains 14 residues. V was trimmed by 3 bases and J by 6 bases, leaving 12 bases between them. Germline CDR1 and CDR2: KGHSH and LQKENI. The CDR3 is CASSPQEARQPQHF. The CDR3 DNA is TGTGCCAGCTCACCCCAGGAGGCCCGTCAGCCCCAGCATTTT.

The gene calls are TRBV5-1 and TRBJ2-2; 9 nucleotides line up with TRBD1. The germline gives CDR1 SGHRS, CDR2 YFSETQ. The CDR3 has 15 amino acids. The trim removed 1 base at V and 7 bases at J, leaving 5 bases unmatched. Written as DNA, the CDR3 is TGCGCCAGCAGCTTGACACAGGGGGCTCACGGGGAGCTGTTTTTT. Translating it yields CASSLTQGAHGELFF.

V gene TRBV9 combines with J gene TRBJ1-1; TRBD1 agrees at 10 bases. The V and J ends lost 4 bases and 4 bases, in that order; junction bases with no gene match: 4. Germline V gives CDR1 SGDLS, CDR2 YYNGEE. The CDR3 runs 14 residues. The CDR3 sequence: CASSLRTGGTEAFF. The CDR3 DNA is TGTGCCAGCAGCCTTCGGACAGGGGGCACTGAAGCTTTCTTT.

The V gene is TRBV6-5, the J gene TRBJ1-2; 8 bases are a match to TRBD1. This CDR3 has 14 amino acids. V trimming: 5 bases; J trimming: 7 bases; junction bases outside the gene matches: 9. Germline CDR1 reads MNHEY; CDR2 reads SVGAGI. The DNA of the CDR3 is TGTGCCAGCAGTCGGCAGGGGGCGCGTGTTGGCTACACCTTC. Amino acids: CASSRQGARVGYTF.

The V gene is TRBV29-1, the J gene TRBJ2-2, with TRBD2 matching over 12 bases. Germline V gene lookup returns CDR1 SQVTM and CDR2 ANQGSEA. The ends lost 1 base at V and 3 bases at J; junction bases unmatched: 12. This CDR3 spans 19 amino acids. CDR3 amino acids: CSVEGLAGGIDGYTGELFF. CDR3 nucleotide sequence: TGCAGCGTTGAAGGGCTAGCGGGGGGGATTGATGGGTACACCGGGGAGCTGTTTTTT.

In DNA, the CDR3 is TGTGCCAGCACCCATCTGGGAGACTATGGCTACACCTTC. Translation: CASTHLGDYGYTF. V gene TRBV3-1 (or the pseudogene TRBV3-2) combines with J gene TRBJ1-2; the D is unclear. The CDR3 totals 13 residues. Germline loops: CDR1 LGHDT, CDR2 YNNKEL (reference sequence). Trimming removed 7 bases from V and 3 bases from J, with 12 bases in between.

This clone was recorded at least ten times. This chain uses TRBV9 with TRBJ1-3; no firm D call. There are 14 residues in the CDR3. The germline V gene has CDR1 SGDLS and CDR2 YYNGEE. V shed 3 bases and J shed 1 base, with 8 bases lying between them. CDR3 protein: CASSDGDSGNTIYF. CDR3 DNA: TGTGCCAGCAGCGACGGGGATTCTGGAAACACCATATATTTT.

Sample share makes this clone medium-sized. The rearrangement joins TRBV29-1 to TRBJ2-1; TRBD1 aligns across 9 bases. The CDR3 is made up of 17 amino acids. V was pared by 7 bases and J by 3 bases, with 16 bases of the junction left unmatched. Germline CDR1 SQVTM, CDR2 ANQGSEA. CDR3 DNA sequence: TGCAGCGCTACCTACGGGACAGGGAATCCTGGCTACAATGAGCAGTTCTTC. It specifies CSATYGTGNPGYNEQFF.

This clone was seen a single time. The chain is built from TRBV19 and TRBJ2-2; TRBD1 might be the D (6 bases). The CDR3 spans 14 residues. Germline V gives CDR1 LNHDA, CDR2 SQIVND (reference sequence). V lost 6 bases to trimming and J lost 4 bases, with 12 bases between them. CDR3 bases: TGTGCCAGTAGGTCCAGGGGAGCCACCGGGGAGCTGTTTTTT. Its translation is CASRSRGATGELFF.

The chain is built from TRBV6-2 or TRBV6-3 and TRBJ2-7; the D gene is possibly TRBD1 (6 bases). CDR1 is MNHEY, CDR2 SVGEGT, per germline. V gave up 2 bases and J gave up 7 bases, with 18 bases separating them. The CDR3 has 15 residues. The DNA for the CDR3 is TGTGCCAGCAGTTACCCGAGATCAGGGGCGGAAGAGCAGTACTTC. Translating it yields CASSYPRSGAEEQYF.

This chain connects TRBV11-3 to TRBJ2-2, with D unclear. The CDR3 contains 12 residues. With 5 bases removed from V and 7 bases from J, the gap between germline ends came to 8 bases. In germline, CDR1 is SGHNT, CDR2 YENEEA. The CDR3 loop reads CASSNRHGELFF. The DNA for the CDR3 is TGTGCCAGCAGCAACCGACACGGGGAGCTGTTTTTT.

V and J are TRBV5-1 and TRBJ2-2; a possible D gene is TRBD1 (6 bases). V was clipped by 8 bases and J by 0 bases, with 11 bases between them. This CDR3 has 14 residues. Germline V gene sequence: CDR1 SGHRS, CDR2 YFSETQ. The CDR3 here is CASRDTSNTGELFF. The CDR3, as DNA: TGCGCCAGTAGGGACACTTCGAACACCGGGGAGCTGTTTTTT.

CDR3 nucleotides: TGTGCCAGCAGCCGTACAGGGGTTAGCAATCAGCCCCAGCATTTT. Its protein product is CASSRTGVSNQPQHF. The V call is TRBV7-8, the J call TRBJ1-5; 7 nucleotides match TRBD1. The J segment lost 0 bases and the V segment lost 5 bases, leaving 4 bases of the junction unmatched. The CDR3 is 15 residues long. Germline lookup yields CDR1 SGHVS and CDR2 FQNEAQ.

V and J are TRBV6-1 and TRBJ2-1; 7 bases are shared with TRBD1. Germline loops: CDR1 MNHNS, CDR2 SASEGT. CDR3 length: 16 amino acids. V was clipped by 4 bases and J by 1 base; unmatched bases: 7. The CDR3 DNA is TGTGCCAGCAGTGGACAGGGCTCGCGGTCCTACAATGAGCAGTTCTTC. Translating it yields CASSGQGSRSYNEQFF.

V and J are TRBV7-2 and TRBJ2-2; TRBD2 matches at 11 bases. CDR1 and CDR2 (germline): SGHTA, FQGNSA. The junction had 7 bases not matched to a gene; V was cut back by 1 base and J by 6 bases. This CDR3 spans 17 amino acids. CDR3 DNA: TGTGCCAGCAGCTTAGTGAGGTCTAGCGGGGGGTCCGGGGAGCTGTTTTTT. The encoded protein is CASSLVRSSGGSGELFF.

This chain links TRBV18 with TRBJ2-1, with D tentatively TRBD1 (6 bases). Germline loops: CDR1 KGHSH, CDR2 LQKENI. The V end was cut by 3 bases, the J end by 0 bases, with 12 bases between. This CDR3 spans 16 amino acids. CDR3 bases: TGTGCCAGCTCACCCTTACAGGGCGTCTCCTACAATGAGCAGTTCTTC. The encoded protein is CASSPLQGVSYNEQFF.

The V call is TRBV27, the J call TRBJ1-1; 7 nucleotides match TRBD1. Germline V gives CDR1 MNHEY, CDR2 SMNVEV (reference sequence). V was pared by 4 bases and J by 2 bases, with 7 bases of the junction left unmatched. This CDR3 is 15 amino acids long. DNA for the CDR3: TGTGCCAGCAGTTCATGGACAGGACCAAACACTGAAGCTTTCTTT. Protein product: CASSSWTGPNTEAFF.